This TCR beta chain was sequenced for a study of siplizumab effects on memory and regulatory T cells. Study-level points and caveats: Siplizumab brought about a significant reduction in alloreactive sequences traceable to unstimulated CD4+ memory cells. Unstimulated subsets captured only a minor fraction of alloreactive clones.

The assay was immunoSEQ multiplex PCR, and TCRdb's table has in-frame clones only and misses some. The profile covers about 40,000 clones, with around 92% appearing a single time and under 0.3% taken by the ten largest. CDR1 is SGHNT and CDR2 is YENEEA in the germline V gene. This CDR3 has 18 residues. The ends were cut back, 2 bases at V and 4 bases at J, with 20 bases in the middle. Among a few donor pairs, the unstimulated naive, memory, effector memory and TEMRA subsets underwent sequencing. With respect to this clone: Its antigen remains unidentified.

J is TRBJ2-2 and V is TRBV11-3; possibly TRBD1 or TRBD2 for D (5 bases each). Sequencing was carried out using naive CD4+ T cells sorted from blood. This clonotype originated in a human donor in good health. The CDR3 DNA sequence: TGTGCCAGCAGCTTAAATACTATGGGCAGGGAGAGCACCGGGGAGCTGTTTTTT. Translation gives CASSLNTMGRESTGELFF.